In this sample, the clone carrying this T cell receptor (beta chain) turned up a few times. CDR3 length: 15 amino acids. Germline CDR1 and CDR2: MDHEN and SYDVKM. V shed 8 bases and J shed 2 bases, with 17 bases lying between them. These data come from a study of human T cells and chemical hapten exposure. Study as a whole: Throughout the approximately 25-week study, diphenylcyclopropenone was applied weekly to the patients' scalps.

The time point: patch test 1, 2 weeks after DPC sensitization. The treatment here: therapeutic diphenylcyclopropenone sensitization with weekly scalp DPC. The library tagged each cDNA molecule with unique molecular identifiers. MiXCR, run by TCRdb on the RACE reads, gives a single entry per CDR3 protein. The sample has about 120,000 distinct CDR3 sequences, roughly 12% seen once. This clonotype originated in a woman aged 45-65 years with alopecia areata. Some clones in this sample may be carry-over from other donors' samples. Here the sequenced sample was whole blood, taken in connection with sensitization to the hapten diphenylcyclopropenone (DPC). V and J are TRBV28 and TRBJ2-3, with D tentatively TRBD2 (6 bases). This chain's CDR3 is CASVLNRDFTDTQYF. The CDR3 DNA follows: TGTGCCAGCGTTCTAAACCGGGACTTCACAGATACGCAGTATTTT.